This T cell receptor beta chain was recovered during a study of T cells in tuberculosis. About this clone itself: The antigen remains undetermined.

Findings and caveats of the study: Active tuberculosis patients had shorter CDR3-alpha; the beta difference was nonsignificant.

V was pared by 4 bases and J by 0 bases, with 10 bases between. Germline loops: CDR1 SGHDT, CDR2 YYEEEE. The CDR3 length is 14 residues. The repertoire was sequenced with immunoSEQ multiplex PCR; TCRdb's copy has only in-frame clones and lacks some. Of 30,000 to 40,000 clones in the sample, approximately 90% are singletons; the top ten hold approximately 2.4%. The time point is: new active TB diagnosis, blood taken before or within 7 days of starting treatment. Patients were newly diagnosed, HIV-seronegative, and aged 18 or older. Each patient had positive sputum smear microscopy and/or positive culture. On average around 100,000 T cells per donor were immunosequenced.

V gene TRBV5-6 combines with J gene TRBJ1-1; perhaps TRBD1 as D (6 bases). This receptor was taken from an adult with tuberculosis. Here the sequenced sample was PBMCs, taken at tuberculosis diagnosis. DNA of the CDR3: TGTGCCAGCAGCCGGGGACAACTGAACACTGAAGCTTTCTTT. This encodes CASSRGQLNTEAFF.